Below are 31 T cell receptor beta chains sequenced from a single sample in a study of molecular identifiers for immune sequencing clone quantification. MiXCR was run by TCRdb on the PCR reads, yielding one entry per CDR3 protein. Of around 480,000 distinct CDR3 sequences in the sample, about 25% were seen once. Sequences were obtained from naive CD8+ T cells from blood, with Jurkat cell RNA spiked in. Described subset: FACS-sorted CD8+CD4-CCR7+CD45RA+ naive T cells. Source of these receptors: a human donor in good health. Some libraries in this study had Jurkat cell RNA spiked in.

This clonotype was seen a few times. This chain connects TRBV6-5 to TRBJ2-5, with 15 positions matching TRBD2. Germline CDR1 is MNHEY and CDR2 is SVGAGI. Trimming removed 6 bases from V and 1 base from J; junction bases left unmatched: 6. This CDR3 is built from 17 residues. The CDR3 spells CASSDGLAGGVQETQYF. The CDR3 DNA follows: TGTGCCAGCAGCGACGGACTAGCGGGGGGGGTCCAAGAGACCCAGTACTTC.

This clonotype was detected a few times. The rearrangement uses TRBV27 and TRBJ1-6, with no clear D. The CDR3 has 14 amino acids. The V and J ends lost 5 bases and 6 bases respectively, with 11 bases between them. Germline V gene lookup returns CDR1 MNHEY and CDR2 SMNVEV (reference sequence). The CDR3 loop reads CASSLSGVNSPLHF. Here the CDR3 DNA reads TGTGCCAGCAGTCTCTCGGGCGTTAATTCACCCCTCCACTTT.

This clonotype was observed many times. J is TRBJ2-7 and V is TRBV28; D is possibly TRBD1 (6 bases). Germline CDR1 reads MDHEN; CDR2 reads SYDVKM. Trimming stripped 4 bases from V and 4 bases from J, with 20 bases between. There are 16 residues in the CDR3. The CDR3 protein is CASSSSRALQGYEQYF. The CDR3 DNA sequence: TGTGCCAGCAGTTCATCCCGGGCCCTACAGGGTTACGAGCAGTACTTC.

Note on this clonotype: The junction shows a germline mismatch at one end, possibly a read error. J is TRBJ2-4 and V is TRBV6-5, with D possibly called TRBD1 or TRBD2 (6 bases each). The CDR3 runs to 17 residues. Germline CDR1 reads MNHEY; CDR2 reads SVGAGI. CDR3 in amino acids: CASRPKTGLLAKNSQYF. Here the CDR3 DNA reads TGTGCCAGCAGACCGAAGACAGGTTTACTAGCCAAAAACAGTCAGTACTTC.

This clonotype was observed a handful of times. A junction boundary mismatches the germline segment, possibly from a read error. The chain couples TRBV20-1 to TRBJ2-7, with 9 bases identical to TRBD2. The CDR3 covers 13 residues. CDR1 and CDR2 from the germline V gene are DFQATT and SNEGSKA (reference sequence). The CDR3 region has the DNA TGCCAATTAGCGGGGGCTGCCTCCTACGAGCAGTGCTTC. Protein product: CQLAGAASYEQCF.

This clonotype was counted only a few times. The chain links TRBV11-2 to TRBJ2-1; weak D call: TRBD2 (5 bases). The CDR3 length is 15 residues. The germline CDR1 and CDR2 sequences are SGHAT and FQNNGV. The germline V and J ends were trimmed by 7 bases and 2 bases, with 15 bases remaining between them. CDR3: CASTPPGYTYNEQFF. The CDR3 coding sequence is TGTGCCAGCACCCCTCCGGGGTACACCTACAATGAGCAGTTCTTC.

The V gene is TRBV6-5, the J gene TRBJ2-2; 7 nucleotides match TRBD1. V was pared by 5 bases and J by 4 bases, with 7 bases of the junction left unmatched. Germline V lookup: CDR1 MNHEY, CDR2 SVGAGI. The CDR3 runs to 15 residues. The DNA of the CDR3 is TGTGCCAGCAGTAAGGGACAGCGGTCCACCGGGGAGCTGTTTTTT. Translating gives CASSKGQRSTGELFF.

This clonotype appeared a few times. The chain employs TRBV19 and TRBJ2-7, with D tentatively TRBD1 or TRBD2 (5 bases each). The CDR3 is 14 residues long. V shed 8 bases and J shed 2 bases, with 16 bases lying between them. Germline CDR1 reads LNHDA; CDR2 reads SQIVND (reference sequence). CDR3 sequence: CASSVRGTTYEQYF. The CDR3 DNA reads TGTGCCAGTTCTGTCCGGGGCACGACCTACGAGCAGTACTTC.

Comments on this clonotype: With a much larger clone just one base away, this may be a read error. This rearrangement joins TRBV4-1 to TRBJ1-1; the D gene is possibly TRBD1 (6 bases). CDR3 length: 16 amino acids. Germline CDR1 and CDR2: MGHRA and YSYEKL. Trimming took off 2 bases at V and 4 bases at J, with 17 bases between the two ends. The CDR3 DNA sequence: TGCGCCAGCAGCCAACTCACCCGGACAGTGAGCACTGAAGCTTTCTTT. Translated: CASSQLTRTVSTEAFF.

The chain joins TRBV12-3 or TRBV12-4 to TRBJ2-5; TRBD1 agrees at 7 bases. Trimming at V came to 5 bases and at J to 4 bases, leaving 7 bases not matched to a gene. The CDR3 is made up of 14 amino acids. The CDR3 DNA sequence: TGTGCCAGCAGTCTAGGCAGGGGGAGAGAGACCCAGTACTTC. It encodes CASSLGRGRETQYF.

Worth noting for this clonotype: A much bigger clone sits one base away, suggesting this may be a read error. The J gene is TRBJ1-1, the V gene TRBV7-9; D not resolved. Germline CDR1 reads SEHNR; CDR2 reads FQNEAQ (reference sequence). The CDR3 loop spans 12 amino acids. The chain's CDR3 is CASSLYVPEAFF. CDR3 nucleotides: TGTGCCAGCAGCCTTTATGTCCCTGAGGCTTTCTTT. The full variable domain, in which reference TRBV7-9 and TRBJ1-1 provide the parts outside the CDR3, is DTGVSQNPRHKITKRGQNVTFRCDPISEHNRLYWYRQTLGQGPEFLTYFQNEAQLEKSRLLSDRFSAERPKGSFSTLEIQRTEQGDSAMYLCASSLYVPEAFFGQGTRLTVV.

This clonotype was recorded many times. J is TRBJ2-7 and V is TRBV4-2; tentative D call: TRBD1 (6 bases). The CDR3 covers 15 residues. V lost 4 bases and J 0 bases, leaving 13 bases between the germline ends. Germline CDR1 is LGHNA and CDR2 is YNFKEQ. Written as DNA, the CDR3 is TGTGCCAGCAGCCTCCAGGGGCACGGCTCCTACGAGCAGTACTTC. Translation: CASSLQGHGSYEQYF.

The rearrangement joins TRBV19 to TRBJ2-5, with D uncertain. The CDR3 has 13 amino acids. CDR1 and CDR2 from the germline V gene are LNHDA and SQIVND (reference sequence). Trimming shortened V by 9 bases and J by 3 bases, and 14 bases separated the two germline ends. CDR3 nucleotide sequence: TGTGCCAGCGGAGAACTATTTGAAGAGACCCAGTACTTC. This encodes CASGELFEETQYF.

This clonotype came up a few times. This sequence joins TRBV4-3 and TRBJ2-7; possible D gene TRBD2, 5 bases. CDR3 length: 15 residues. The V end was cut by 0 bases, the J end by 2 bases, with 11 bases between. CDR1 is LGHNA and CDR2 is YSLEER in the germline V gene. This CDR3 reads CASSQDRAAAYEQYF. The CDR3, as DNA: TGCGCCAGCAGCCAAGATCGAGCGGCCGCCTACGAGCAGTACTTC.

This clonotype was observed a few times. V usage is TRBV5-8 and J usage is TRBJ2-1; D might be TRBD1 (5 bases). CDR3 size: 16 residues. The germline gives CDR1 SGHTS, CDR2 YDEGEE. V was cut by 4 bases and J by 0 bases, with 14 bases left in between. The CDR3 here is CASSGWAGRSYNEQFF. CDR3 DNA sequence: TGTGCCAGCAGCGGCTGGGCAGGGCGCTCCTACAATGAGCAGTTCTTC. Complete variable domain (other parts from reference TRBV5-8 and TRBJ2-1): EAGVTQSPTHLIKTRGQQATLRCSPISGHTSVYWYQQALGLGLQFLLWYDEGEERNRGNFPPRFSGRQFPNYSSELNVNALELEDSALYLCASSGWAGRSYNEQFFGPGTRLTVL.

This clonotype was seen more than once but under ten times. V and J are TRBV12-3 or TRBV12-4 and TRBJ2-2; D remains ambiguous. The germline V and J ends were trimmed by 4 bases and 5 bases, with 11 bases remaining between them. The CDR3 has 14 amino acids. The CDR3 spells CASSSLIQTGELFF. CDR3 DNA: TGTGCCAGCAGTTCCCTGATACAGACCGGGGAGCTGTTTTTT.

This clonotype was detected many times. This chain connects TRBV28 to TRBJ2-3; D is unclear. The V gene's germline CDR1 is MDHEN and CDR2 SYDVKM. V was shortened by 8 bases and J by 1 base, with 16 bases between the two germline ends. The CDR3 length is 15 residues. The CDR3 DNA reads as TGTGCCAGCGGCCACAGATTGTTCGGCACAGATACGCAGTATTTT. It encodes CASGHRLFGTDTQYF.

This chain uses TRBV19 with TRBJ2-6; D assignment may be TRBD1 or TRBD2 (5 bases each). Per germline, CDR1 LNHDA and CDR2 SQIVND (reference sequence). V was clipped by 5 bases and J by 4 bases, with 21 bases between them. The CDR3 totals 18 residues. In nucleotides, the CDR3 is TGTGCCAGTAGTCCCCGTGGTGTGGGACCTGCCGGGGCCAACGTCCTGACTTTC. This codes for CASSPRGVGPAGANVLTF.

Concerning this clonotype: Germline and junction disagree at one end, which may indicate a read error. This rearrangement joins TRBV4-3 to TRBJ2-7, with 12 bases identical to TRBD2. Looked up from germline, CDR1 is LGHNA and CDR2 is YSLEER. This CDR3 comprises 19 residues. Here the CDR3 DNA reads TGCGGCAGCAGCCAAGTTTTTGGGGGAGCTAGCGGGAGGGATTTTGAGCAGTACTTC. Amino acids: CGSSQVFGGASGRDFEQYF.

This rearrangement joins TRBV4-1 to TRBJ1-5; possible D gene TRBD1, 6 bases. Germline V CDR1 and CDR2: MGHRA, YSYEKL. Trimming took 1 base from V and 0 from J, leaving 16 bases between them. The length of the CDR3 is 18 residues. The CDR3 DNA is TGCGCCAGCAGCCAAGGGGGATTAGGGGGGCTTAGCAATCAGCCCCAGCATTTT. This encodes CASSQGGLGGLSNQPQHF.

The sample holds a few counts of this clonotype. CDR3 residues: CASSFGLGDEQYF. DNA for the CDR3: TGTGCCAGCAGCTTCGGACTAGGGGACGAGCAGTACTTC. This chain joins TRBV5-6 and TRBJ2-7; 7 positions match TRBD2. J lost 5 bases, V lost 2 bases, and 4 bases had no gene match. CDR1 is SGHDT, CDR2 YYEEEE, per germline. The CDR3 spans 13 residues. Combining the CDR3 with reference TRBV5-6 and TRBJ2-7 gives the whole variable domain DAGVTQSPTHLIKTRGQQVTLRCSPKSGHDTVSWYQQALGQGPQFIFQYYEEEERQRGNFPDRFSGHQFPNYSSELNVNALLLGDSALYLCASSFGLGDEQYFGPGTRLTVT.

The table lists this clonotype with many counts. The CDR3 sequence is CASARTGEAYEQYF. CDR3 coding DNA: TGTGCCAGCGCCCGGACAGGGGAAGCCTACGAGCAGTACTTC. This rearrangement joins TRBV6-1 to TRBJ2-7; TRBD1 matches 9 bases. Germline CDR1 reads MNHNS; CDR2 reads SASEGT. The V segment lost 8 bases and the J segment 2 bases; nucleotides outside the gene matches: 7. CDR3 length: 14 amino acids.

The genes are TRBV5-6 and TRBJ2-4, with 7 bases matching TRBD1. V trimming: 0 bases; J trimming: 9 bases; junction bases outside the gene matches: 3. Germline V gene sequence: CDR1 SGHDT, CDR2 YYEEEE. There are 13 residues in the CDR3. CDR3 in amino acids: CASSLGTGTIQYF. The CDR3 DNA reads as TGTGCCAGCAGCTTGGGGACAGGCACCATTCAGTACTTC.

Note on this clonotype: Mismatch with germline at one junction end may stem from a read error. CDR3 loop: CASSQASTWNTEASF. CDR3 DNA: TGCGCCAGCAGCCAAGCCAGTACCTGGAACACTGAAGCTTCCTTT. The genes are TRBV4-1 and TRBJ1-1; D gene unclear. Germline V lookup: CDR1 MGHRA, CDR2 YSYEKL. The CDR3 length is 15 residues.

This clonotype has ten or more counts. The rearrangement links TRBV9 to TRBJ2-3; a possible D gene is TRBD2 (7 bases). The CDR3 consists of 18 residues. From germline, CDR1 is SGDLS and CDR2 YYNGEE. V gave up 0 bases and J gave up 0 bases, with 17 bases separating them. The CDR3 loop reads CASSVDAGAYTSTDTQYF. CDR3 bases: TGTGCCAGCAGCGTAGATGCGGGGGCCTATACTAGCACAGATACGCAGTATTTT.

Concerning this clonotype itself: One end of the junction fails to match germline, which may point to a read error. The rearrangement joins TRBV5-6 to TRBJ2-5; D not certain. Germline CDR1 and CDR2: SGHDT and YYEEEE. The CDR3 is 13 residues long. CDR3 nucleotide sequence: TGTGCCAGCATCAGCCGCAGCCCAGAGGCCCAGTACTTC. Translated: CASISRSPEAQYF.

This CDR3 reads CASSSPITGGSPETQYF. The CDR3 DNA follows: TGTGCCAGCAGCTCACCGATAACAGGGGGCAGTCCAGAGACCCAGTACTTC. V usage is TRBV7-9 and J usage is TRBJ2-5, with 9 bases that match TRBD1. Germline V gene sequence: CDR1 SEHNR, CDR2 FQNEAQ (reference sequence). CDR3 length: 17 amino acids. With 4 bases clipped from V and 4 bases from J, the junction kept 13 bases outside the gene matches. Looking up the rest from reference TRBV7-9 and TRBJ2-5 gives the full variable domain: DTGVSQNPRHKITKRGQNVTFRCDPISEHNRLYWYRQTLGQGPEFLTYFQNEAQLEKSRLLSDRFSAERPKGSFSTLEIQRTEQGDSAMYLCASSSPITGGSPETQYFGPGTRLLVL.

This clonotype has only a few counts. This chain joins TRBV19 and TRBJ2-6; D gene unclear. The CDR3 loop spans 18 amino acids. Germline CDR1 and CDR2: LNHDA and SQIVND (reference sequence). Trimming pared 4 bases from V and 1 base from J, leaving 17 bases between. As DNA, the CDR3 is TGTGCCAGTAGTACGCGCACGCGGAATGAGTCTGGGGCCAACGTCCTGACTTTC. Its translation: CASSTRTRNESGANVLTF. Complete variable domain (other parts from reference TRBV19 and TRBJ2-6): DGGITQSPKYLFRKEGQNVTLSCEQNLNHDAMYWYRQDPGQGLRLIYYSQIVNDFQKGDIAEGYSVSREKKESFPLTVTSAQKNPTAFYLCASSTRTRNESGANVLTFGAGSRLTVL.

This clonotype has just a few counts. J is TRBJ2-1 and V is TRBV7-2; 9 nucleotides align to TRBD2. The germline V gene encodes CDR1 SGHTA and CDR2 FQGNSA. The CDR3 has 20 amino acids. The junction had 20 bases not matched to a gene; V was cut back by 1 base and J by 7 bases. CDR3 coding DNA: TGTGCCAGCAGCTTAGTTTTGCAGTTCCTAGCGGGATGGGGGCCAAATGAGCAGTTCTTC. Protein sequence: CASSLVLQFLAGWGPNEQFF.

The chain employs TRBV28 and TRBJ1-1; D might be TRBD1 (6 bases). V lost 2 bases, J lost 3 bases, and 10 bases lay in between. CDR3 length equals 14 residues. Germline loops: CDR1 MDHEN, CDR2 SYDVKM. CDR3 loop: CASSLRTEDTEAFF. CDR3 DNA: TGTGCCAGCAGTTTAAGGACAGAGGACACTGAAGCTTTCTTT.

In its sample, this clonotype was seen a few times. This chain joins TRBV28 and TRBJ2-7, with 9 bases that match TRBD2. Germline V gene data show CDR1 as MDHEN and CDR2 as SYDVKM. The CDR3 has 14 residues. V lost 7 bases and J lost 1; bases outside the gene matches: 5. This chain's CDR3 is CASTDAGGSYEQYF. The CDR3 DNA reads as TGTGCCAGCACCGATGCGGGAGGGTCCTACGAGCAGTACTTC.